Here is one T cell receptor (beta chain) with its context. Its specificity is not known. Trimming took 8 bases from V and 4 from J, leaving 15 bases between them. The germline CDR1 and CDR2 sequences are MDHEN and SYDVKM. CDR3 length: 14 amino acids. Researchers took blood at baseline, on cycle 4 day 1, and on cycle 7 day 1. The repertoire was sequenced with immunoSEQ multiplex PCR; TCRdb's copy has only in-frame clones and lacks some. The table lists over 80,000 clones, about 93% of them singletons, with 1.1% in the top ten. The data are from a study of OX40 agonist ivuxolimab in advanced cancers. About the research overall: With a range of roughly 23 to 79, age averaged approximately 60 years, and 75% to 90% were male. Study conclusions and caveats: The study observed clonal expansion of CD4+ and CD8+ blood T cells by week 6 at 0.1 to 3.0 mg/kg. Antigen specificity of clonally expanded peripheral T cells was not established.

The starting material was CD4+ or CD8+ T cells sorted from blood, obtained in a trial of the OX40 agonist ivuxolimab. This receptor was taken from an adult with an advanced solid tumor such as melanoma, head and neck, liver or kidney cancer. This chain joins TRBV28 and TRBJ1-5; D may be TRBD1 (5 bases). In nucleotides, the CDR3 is TGTGCCAGCTTGGCCGGGACCAAAAATCAGCCCCAGCATTTT. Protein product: CASLAGTKNQPQHF.